A single sample gave rise to the 19 T cell receptor beta chains below, sequenced in a study of technical replicates of blood from a handful of donors. The protocol was immunoSEQ multiplex PCR, while the TCRdb copy is restricted to in-frame clones and leaves out a portion. The profile shows more than 70,000 clones, 96% of them singletons. Source material: T cells isolated from PBMCs. The receptors originated from a human donor in good health.

This chain links TRBV29-1 with TRBJ2-1; possibly TRBD1 for D (5 bases). Germline V gene sequence: CDR1 SQVTM, CDR2 ANQGSEA. CDR3 length: 12 residues. V lost 4 bases and J lost 3, with 7 bases in between. CDR3 sequence: CSVGDSYNEQFF. CDR3 DNA sequence: TGCAGCGTTGGTGACAGCTACAATGAGCAGTTCTTC.

The genes are TRBV10-3 and TRBJ2-7; TRBD1 matches at 9 bases. Germline V gene sequence: CDR1 ENHRY, CDR2 SYGVKD. V was clipped by 8 bases and J by 2 bases; unmatched bases: 4. The CDR3 totals 13 residues. The CDR3, as DNA: TGTGCCATCGCCGGGACAGGGACCTACGAGCAGTACTTC. Its translation: CAIAGTGTYEQYF.

The V gene is TRBV10-3, the J gene TRBJ2-7; 7 positions match TRBD1. Germline CDR1 and CDR2: ENHRY and SYGVKD. V lost 4 bases to trimming and J lost 3 bases; unmatched junction nucleotides: 6. This CDR3 spans 14 amino acids. CDR3 region: CAISAQGGGYEQYF. The CDR3 region has the DNA TGTGCCATCAGTGCGCAAGGGGGCGGCTACGAGCAGTACTTC.

The CDR3, as DNA: TGTGCCAGCAGCTTACGGGACTGGAGTCGAGGACAGTTCTTC. Its protein is CASSLRDWSRGQFF. The J gene is TRBJ2-1, the V gene TRBV28, with D perhaps TRBD2 (6 bases). Germline lookup yields CDR1 MDHEN and CDR2 SYDVKM. Trimming left V 6 bases short and J 13 bases short, with 22 bases between. The CDR3 loop spans 14 amino acids.

This clone appeared a few times. The chain is built from TRBV15 and TRBJ1-2, with a weak D call TRBD1 (6 bases). The CDR3 sequence is 15 residues long. Germline-derived CDR1 and CDR2 are LNHNV and YYDKDF (reference sequence). The V and J ends lost 0 bases and 3 bases respectively, with 11 bases between them. The CDR3 protein is CATSRDTRGHYGYTF. CDR3 in DNA: TGTGCCACCAGCAGAGATACGCGGGGGCACTATGGCTACACCTTC.

The rearrangement uses TRBV28 and TRBJ2-7; the match to TRBD2 covers 7 bases. This CDR3 is built from 14 residues. Germline trimming cut 3 bases from V and 7 bases from J; bases unmatched to any gene: 9. Germline V CDR1 and CDR2: MDHEN, SYDVKM. This CDR3 is CASSLGLAAGEQYF. The CDR3 DNA sequence: TGTGCCAGCAGTTTGGGACTGGCAGCGGGGGAGCAGTACTTC.

The chain carries TRBV2 and TRBJ1-5, with a tentative D call TRBD1 (5 bases). Per germline, CDR1 SNHLY and CDR2 FYNNEI. Trimming took 4 bases from V and 1 from J, leaving 14 bases between them. The CDR3 runs to 16 residues. The chain's CDR3 is CASSGGGIGSNQPQHF. The CDR3 coding sequence is TGTGCCAGCAGTGGCGGGGGAATCGGGAGCAATCAGCCCCAGCATTTT.

The genes are TRBV7-9 and TRBJ2-1; TRBD1 matches at 9 bases. The V gene's germline CDR1 is SEHNR and CDR2 FQNEAQ (reference sequence). V gave up 3 bases and J gave up 4 bases; unmatched junction bases: 4. This CDR3 has 15 residues. The chain's CDR3 is CASSFSGTGYNEQFF. CDR3 nucleotide sequence: TGTGCCAGCAGCTTTTCCGGGACAGGGTACAATGAGCAGTTCTTC.

The chain carries TRBV19 and TRBJ2-7; a possible D gene is TRBD1 (6 bases). The V and J ends lost 5 bases and 6 bases respectively, with 14 bases between them. The CDR3 spans 13 residues. CDR1 is LNHDA, CDR2 SQIVND, per germline (reference sequence). CDR3 region: CASSLATGSEQYF. The CDR3 DNA follows: TGTGCCAGTAGTTTGGCGACAGGTAGCGAGCAGTACTTC.

The rearrangement joins TRBV4-1 to TRBJ2-2; TRBD2 matches 9 bases. Germline CDR1 is MGHRA and CDR2 is YSYEKL. V trimming: 5 bases; J trimming: 4 bases; junction bases outside the gene matches: 8. The CDR3 runs to 16 residues. In DNA, the CDR3 is TGCGCCAGCAGCGCGCCCCTAGCGGGGTTCACCGGGGAGCTGTTTTTT. Protein product: CASSAPLAGFTGELFF.

The chain couples TRBV5-1 to TRBJ2-2; TRBD2 agrees at 12 bases. CDR3 length: 16 amino acids. From germline, CDR1 is SGHRS and CDR2 YFSETQ. V lost 4 bases and J lost 5; bases outside the gene matches: 6. CDR3 sequence reads: CASSLRTSGTTGELFF. The DNA for the CDR3 is TGCGCCAGCAGCCTTCGGACTAGCGGGACTACCGGGGAGCTGTTTTTT. Using reference TRBV5-1 and TRBJ2-2 for the parts outside the CDR3, the full variable domain is KAGVTQTPRYLIKTRGQQVTLSCSPISGHRSVSWYQQTPGQGLQFLFEYFSETQRNKGNFPGRFSGRQFSNSRSEMNVSTLELGDSALYLCASSLRTSGTTGELFFGEGSRLTVL.

The gene calls are TRBV2 and TRBJ1-1; no reliable D call. The CDR3 runs 16 residues. The V and J ends lost 3 bases and 7 bases respectively, with 21 bases between them. The germline V gene has CDR1 SNHLY and CDR2 FYNNEI. CDR3 sequence (DNA): TGTGCCAGCAGTGATAGGAGAGGGAAGGCCCGTATTGAAGCTTTCTTT. Translation gives CASSDRRGKARIEAFF.

The chain carries TRBV2 and TRBJ1-6, with no clear D. From germline, CDR1 is SNHLY and CDR2 FYNNEI. V lost 3 bases to trimming and J lost 0 bases, with 12 bases between them. The CDR3 spans 17 residues. The CDR3: CASSEGATSSYNSPLHF. The CDR3 bases are TGTGCCAGCAGTGAGGGAGCGACGAGCTCCTATAATTCACCCCTCCACTTT.

The chain uses TRBV19 and TRBJ2-7; no definite D call. The CDR3 spans 14 residues. V gave up 5 bases and J gave up 1 base, with 12 bases separating them. Germline CDR1 reads LNHDA; CDR2 reads SQIVND (reference sequence). CDR3 loop: CASSSSSGSYEQYF. The CDR3 DNA is TGTGCCAGTAGTTCATCCTCGGGTTCCTACGAGCAGTACTTC. The complete variable domain, with remaining parts taken from reference TRBV19 and TRBJ2-7, reads DGGITQSPKYLFRKEGQNVTLSCEQNLNHDAMYWYRQDPGQGLRLIYYSQIVNDFQKGDIAEGYSVSREKKESFPLTVTSAQKNPTAFYLCASSSSSGSYEQYFGPGTRLTVT.

This clone has a single count. The chain carries TRBV11-2 and TRBJ1-2, with D maybe TRBD1 (5 bases). Trimming took off 5 bases at V and 4 bases at J, with 26 bases between the two ends. Germline V gene data show CDR1 as SGHAT and CDR2 as FQNNGV. This CDR3 region has 18 residues. The CDR3 nucleotides are TGTGCCAGCAGCCCGGGGGAGGGTACAGGAAGCGCCCGCTATGGCTACACCTTC. The encoded protein is CASSPGEGTGSARYGYTF.

This sequence joins TRBV30 and TRBJ1-3; a weak D match, TRBD1 (6 bases). CDR1 and CDR2 (germline): GTSNPN, SVGIG (reference sequence). V was shortened by 1 base and J by 0 bases, with 13 bases between the two germline ends. The CDR3 is made up of 16 amino acids. This CDR3 reads CAWSALTGSSGNTIYF. For the CDR3, the DNA is TGTGCCTGGAGTGCTCTAACAGGGAGCTCTGGAAACACCATATATTTT.

The V and J genes are TRBV6-5 and TRBJ1-6; TRBD1 matches 7 bases. J gave up 8 bases and V 6 bases, and 7 bases lay outside the gene matches. The length of the CDR3 is 14 residues. Germline CDR1 and CDR2: MNHEY and SVGAGI. The CDR3 sequence: CASSRQGVHSPLHF. In DNA, the CDR3 is TGTGCCAGCAGCCGACAGGGAGTTCATTCACCCCTCCACTTT.

The gene calls are TRBV18 and TRBJ2-5; 12 bases map to TRBD2. The V gene end was trimmed by 3 bases and the J gene end by 0 bases; junction bases not matched to a gene: 5. This CDR3 has 17 amino acids. Germline CDR1 KGHSH, CDR2 LQKENI. The DNA for the CDR3 is TGTGCCAGCTCACCGACTCTAGCGGGGGGGTACCAAGAGACCCAGTACTTC. This codes for CASSPTLAGGYQETQYF.

The chain employs TRBV5-1 and TRBJ1-2, with 11 bases aligning to TRBD1. V trimming: 4 bases; J trimming: 2 bases; junction bases outside the gene matches: 7. Germline CDR1 is SGHRS and CDR2 is YFSETQ. CDR3 length equals 16 residues. CDR3 protein: CASSPGTGGKNYGYTF. In nucleotides, the CDR3 is TGCGCCAGCAGCCCGGGGACAGGGGGGAAGAACTATGGCTACACCTTC.